The rows below give T cell receptor beta chains drawn from one sample of a study of cytomegalovirus exposure and HLA in healthy donors. Using immunoSEQ multiplex PCR, the repertoire was profiled, and TCRdb retains in-frame clones only, with some absent. The table has some 200,000 clones, approximately 70% seen once. Input material: PBMCs. These receptor sequences come from a man aged 35 to 55 in good health and CMV-seropositive. Each CDR3 is given with its conserved first and last residue. A D gene is named only where the DNA matches it firmly. Rows may omit the clone size; those that give it use once, few, many or a size class.

>TRBV7-2|.|TRBJ2-1|.
CASSLRRGKNEQFF
TGTGCCAGCAGCTTACGGCGGGGTAAGAATGAGCAGTTCTTC
>TRBV5-4|TRBD2|TRBJ2-7|.
CASSLGGGSYEQYF
TGTGCCAGCAGCTTGGGGGGGGGCTCCTACGAGCAGTACTTC
>TRBV5-4|TRBD2|TRBJ2-5|.
CASSPTGGGSQETQYF
TGTGCCAGCAGTCCGACTGGCGGGGGGTCACAAGAGACCCAGTACTTC
>TRBV19|TRBD1|TRBJ1-6|few
CASSIQGAGSPLHF
TGTGCCAGTAGTATTCAGGGGGCTGGGTCACCCCTCCACTTT
>TRBV2|.|TRBJ1-1|.
CATPQGSRSLSTEAFF
TGTGCCACCCCACAGGGATCCCGCTCCCTGAGCACTGAAGCTTTCTTT
>TRBV4-3|.|TRBJ2-7|.
CASSPEVLEYEQYF
TGCGCCAGCAGCCCTGAGGTCCTAGAGTACGAGCAGTACTTC
>TRBV4-3|.|TRBJ2-1|few
CASSQSYYNEQFF
TGCGCCAGCAGCCAATCCTACTACAATGAGCAGTTCTTC
>TRBV5-1|.|TRBJ2-7|few
CASSPDRTPSYEQYF
TGCGCCAGCAGCCCGGACCGGACACCTTCCTACGAGCAGTACTTC
>TRBV5-1|TRBD2|TRBJ2-3|few
CASSPPSGGGTDTQYF
TGCGCCAGCAGCCCCCCTAGCGGGGGCGGCACAGATACGCAGTATTTT
>TRBV5-6|TRBD1|TRBJ1-1|few
CASSSEGGPEAFF
TGTGCCAGCAGCTCGGAAGGGGGCCCTGAAGCTTTCTTT
>TRBV6-5|.|TRBJ1-2|.
CASSSSGRWRGGYTF
TGTGCCAGCAGTTCCTCGGGACGGTGGCGGGGTGGCTACACCTTC
>TRBV5-4|.|TRBJ2-7|.
CASSRETTYEQYF
TGTGCCAGCAGCCGGGAGACTACCTACGAGCAGTACTTC
>TRBV5-6|TRBD2|TRBJ2-3|.
CASSRLTSYGTDTQYF
TGTGCCAGCAGCCGATTGACTAGCTACGGCACAGATACGCAGTATTTT
>TRBV7-2|.|TRBJ2-1|.
CASSLYREVEQFF
TGTGCCAGCAGCCTGTACAGGGAAGTTGAGCAGTTCTTC
>TRBV5-4|.|TRBJ2-7|few
CASSLGGPGSYEQYF
TGTGCCAGCAGCTTGGGGGGGCCAGGGAGCTACGAGCAGTACTTC
>TRBV5-8|.|TRBJ1-5|.
CASSLAGVGGQPQHF
TGTGCCAGCAGCTTGGCCGGGGTAGGGGGTCAGCCCCAGCATTTT
>TRBV6-5|.|TRBJ2-2|.
CASLEFGRNTGELFF
TGTGCCAGCTTGGAATTTGGGCGGAACACCGGGGAGCTGTTTTTT
>TRBV7-2|TRBD1|TRBJ1-2|few
CASRGGDYGYTF
TGTGCCAGTAGAGGGGGCGACTATGGCTACACCTTC
>TRBV7-3|TRBD2|TRBJ2-1|.
CASSPLGLAGGVYNEQFF
TGTGCCAGCAGCCCCCTAGGGTTAGCGGGGGGCGTCTACAATGAGCAGTTCTTC
>TRBV11-3|TRBD1|TRBJ1-1|.
CASSSTGTGDTEAFF
TGTGCCAGCAGCTCAACCGGGACAGGGGACACTGAAGCTTTCTTT
>TRBV2|TRBD2|TRBJ2-4|once
CASSAGGAAKNIQYF
TGTGCCAGCAGTGCCGGGGGGGCAGCCAAAAACATTCAGTACTTC
>TRBV6-1|TRBD2|TRBJ2-7|.
CASSIGRTSYEQYF
TGTGCCAGCAGTATCGGGAGGACTTCCTACGAGCAGTACTTC
>TRBV10-3|.|TRBJ2-7|few
CAIKPRRDNVGEQYF
TGTGCCATCAAACCTCGCAGGGATAACGTGGGCGAGCAGTACTTC
>TRBV5-1|.|TRBJ2-3|once
CASSLRELGDTQYF
TGCGCCAGCAGCCTCCGGGAGTTAGGGGATACGCAGTATTTT
>TRBV4-2|TRBD2|TRBJ2-2|.
CASSRTGGGNTGELFF
TGTGCCAGCAGCCGCACCGGGGGGGGCAACACCGGGGAGCTGTTTTTT
>TRBV5-1|TRBD1|TRBJ1-2|once
CASSADTGGGYGYTF
TGCGCCAGCAGCGCAGACACAGGGGGCGGCTATGGCTACACCTTC
>TRBV6-1|.|TRBJ2-2|.
CASQGGNTGELFF
TGTGCCAGCCAGGGCGGGAACACCGGGGAGCTGTTTTTT
>TRBV5-1|TRBD2|TRBJ2-2|once
CASSPVPGGTGELFF
TGCGCCAGCAGCCCAGTCCCGGGAGGGACCGGGGAGCTGTTTTTT
>TRBV14|TRBD1|TRBJ1-6|few
CASSHGTGEGSYNSPLHF
TGTGCCAGCAGCCATGGGACAGGGGAGGGCTCCTATAATTCACCCCTCCACTTT
>TRBV10-3|.|TRBJ1-5|.
CATSTEQGQPQHF
TGTGCCACCTCGACGGAGCAGGGACAGCCCCAGCATTTT
>TRBV7-2|TRBD1|TRBJ2-7|.
CASSLGGTVAYEQYF
TGTGCCAGCAGCTTAGGAGGGACAGTAGCCTACGAGCAGTACTTC
>TRBV7-9|.|TRBJ2-3|.
CASTLGGPLADTQYF
TGTGCCAGCACCTTGGGGGGGCCCCTGGCAGATACGCAGTATTTT
>TRBV9|.|TRBJ1-2|.
CASSPGGASYYGYTF
TGTGCCAGCAGCCCCGGGGGGGCGTCTTACTATGGCTACACCTTC
>TRBV27|.|TRBJ2-7|once
CASMLRLVVPYEQYF
TGTGCCAGCATGCTCAGGTTGGTAGTTCCCTACGAGCAGTACTTC
>TRBV19|TRBD1|TRBJ2-3|.
CASSGRGGTGLDTQYF
TGTGCCAGTAGTGGGAGGGGGGGGACAGGGTTAGATACGCAGTATTTT
>TRBV7-9|TRBD1|TRBJ2-1|.
CASSSPSRRQGEYNEQFF
TGTGCCAGCAGCTCCCCGTCCCGGAGGCAGGGGGAATACAATGAGCAGTTCTTC
>TRBV11-2|.|TRBJ1-3|.
CASSWSGAGNTIYF
TGTGCCAGCAGCTGGTCAGGGGCTGGAAACACCATATATTTT
>TRBV5-1|TRBD1|TRBJ2-7|.
CASSTGQGVHEQYF
TGCGCCAGCAGCACGGGACAGGGAGTCCACGAGCAGTACTTC
>TRBV6-5|TRBD1|TRBJ2-5|.
CASSTRTGPGETQYF
TGTGCCAGCAGTACCCGGACAGGGCCCGGAGAGACCCAGTACTTC
>TRBV27|.|TRBJ2-3|.
CASRFDRLRDTQYF
TGTGCCAGCAGATTCGACAGACTTCGGGATACGCAGTATTTT
>TRBV9|.|TRBJ2-7|.
CASSPGGPYEQYF
TGTGCCAGCAGCCCCGGAGGCCCCTACGAGCAGTACTTC
>TRBV2|.|TRBJ1-5|.
CASNLAGSNQPQHF
TGTGCCAGCAATCTGGCAGGGAGCAATCAGCCCCAGCATTTT
>TRBV5-1|TRBD2|TRBJ2-1|.
CASSSGLAGGSSYNEQFF
TGCGCCAGCAGCTCTGGACTAGCGGGGGGGAGCTCCTACAATGAGCAGTTCTTC
>TRBV6-5|TRBD1|TRBJ1-4|.
CASRPTGVTEKLFF
TGTGCCAGCAGACCGACAGGGGTAACTGAAAAACTGTTTTTT
>TRBV4-1|TRBD2|TRBJ2-5|.
CASSHRPGLAGGPGETQYF
TGCGCCAGCAGCCACCGCCCGGGACTAGCGGGGGGGCCGGGGGAGACCCAGTACTTC
>TRBV4-3|TRBD2|TRBJ2-1|.
CASSQKRGGYNEQFF
TGCGCCAGCAGCCAAAAGCGGGGGGGGTACAATGAGCAGTTCTTC
>TRBV11-3|TRBD1|TRBJ2-3|.
CASSSDRATDTQYF
TGTGCCAGCAGCTCCGACAGGGCCACAGATACGCAGTATTTT
>TRBV18|.|TRBJ1-5|once
CASSLGSDQPQHF
TGTGCCAGCTCACTCGGGTCGGATCAGCCCCAGCATTTT
>TRBV19|TRBD1|TRBJ1-3|.
CASSIARGQGNTIYF
TGTGCCAGTAGTATTGCCAGGGGGCAAGGAAACACCATATATTTT
>TRBV6-5|.|TRBJ1-1|.
CASSYSRTLNTEAFF
TGTGCCAGCAGTTACTCCCGGACACTGAACACTGAAGCTTTCTTT
>TRBV6-4|.|TRBJ2-7|.
CASNRAEGDEQYF
TGTGCCAGCAACAGGGCCGAAGGGGACGAGCAGTACTTC
>TRBV7-2|.|TRBJ2-5|few
CASSLDVTGTQETQYF
TGTGCCAGCAGCTTAGATGTGACAGGAACACAAGAGACCCAGTACTTC
>TRBV5-1|TRBD1|TRBJ2-7|few
CASNRDSHYEQYF
TGCGCCAGCAACCGGGACAGCCACTACGAGCAGTACTTC
>TRBV5-1|.|TRBJ1-4|.
CASSLASRLATNEKLFF
TGCGCCAGCAGCTTGGCAAGTAGACTTGCAACTAATGAAAAACTGTTTTTT
>TRBV19|.|TRBJ2-3|few
CASSMGQPGDTQYF
TGTGCCAGTAGTATGGGGCAGCCCGGGGATACGCAGTATTTT
>TRBV7-9|TRBD1|TRBJ1-2|few
CASSPTGGSYGYTF
TGTGCCAGCAGTCCGACAGGGGGGAGCTATGGCTACACCTTC
>TRBV5-5|.|TRBJ2-2|.
CASSFGITGELFF
TGTGCCAGCAGCTTCGGGATCACCGGGGAGCTGTTTTTT
>TRBV29-1|TRBD1|TRBJ2-3|.
CSVAGTGWEDTQYF
TGCAGCGTTGCGGGGACAGGGTGGGAAGATACGCAGTATTTT